A single sample gave rise to the 17 T cell receptor beta chains below, sequenced in a study of T-cell reconstitution after alpha-beta-depleted transplantation in children. TCRbeta library preparation incorporated unique molecular identifiers. Via MiXCR, TCRdb re-called the PCR reads, giving one row per CDR3 protein. The data show about 980,000 distinct CDR3 sequences, about 30% seen once. This sample comprised PBMCs, mostly from graft donor cells, obtained 360 days after TCRalphabeta/CD19-depleted stem cell transplant. The receptors were sampled from a boy in the first two years of life who had a stem cell transplant for SCID, so the T cells may come from the graft donor.

This clonotype was counted only a few times. The rearrangement uses TRBV5-1 and TRBJ2-7, with no clear D. The CDR3 spans 13 residues. Per the germline V gene, CDR1 is SGHRS and CDR2 is YFSETQ. V was clipped by 4 bases and J by 2 bases, with 10 bases between them. CDR3 DNA: TGCGCCAGCAGCCCCACGGACGCCTACGAGCAGTACTTC. This translates into CASSPTDAYEQYF.

The V and J genes are TRBV24-1 and TRBJ2-1; 7 bases agree with TRBD2. With 4 bases clipped from V and 0 bases from J, the junction kept 8 bases outside the gene matches. The CDR3 covers 17 residues. Germline CDR1 and CDR2: KGHDR and SFDVKD. The CDR3 region is CATSEGSGYSSYNEQFF. The DNA for the CDR3 is TGTGCCACCAGTGAGGGTAGCGGGTACAGCTCCTACAATGAGCAGTTCTTC.

This rearrangement joins TRBV7-8 to TRBJ2-3; the D is unclear. Germline V lookup: CDR1 SGHVS, CDR2 FQNEAQ. V was trimmed by 5 bases and J by 5 bases, leaving 11 bases between them. The CDR3 covers 13 residues. The CDR3, as DNA: TGTGCCAGCAGCCCAACCATCGAAGATACGCAGTATTTT. Translating it yields CASSPTIEDTQYF.

The chain combines TRBV29-1 with TRBJ1-4; D is uncertain. In germline, CDR1 is SQVTM, CDR2 ANQGSEA. The V and J ends lost 7 bases and 4 bases respectively, with 10 bases between them. The CDR3 totals 12 residues. The CDR3 reads CSAQHFNEKLFF. The CDR3 DNA is TGCAGCGCACAGCATTTTAATGAAAAACTGTTTTTT.

This clonotype has more than one count but fewer than ten. The chain combines TRBV5-6 with TRBJ2-1; TRBD2 aligns across 8 bases. Germline CDR1 is SGHDT and CDR2 is YYEEEE. V shed 0 bases, J shed 12 bases, and the junction held 14 bases outside the gene matches. The CDR3 loop spans 16 amino acids. The CDR3 DNA reads as TGTGCCAGCAGCTTGGTTAGCGGGGCTCCTATTCAGGGGCAGTTCTTC. The encoded protein is CASSLVSGAPIQGQFF.

The chain combines TRBV30 with TRBJ1-1, with D hard to call. The ends were cut back, 2 bases at V and 6 bases at J, with 13 bases in the middle. The CDR3 totals 13 residues. In germline, CDR1 is GTSNPN, CDR2 SVGIG (reference sequence). The CDR3 DNA is TGTGCCTGGAGTTATTTTGAAATGGCTGAAGCTTTCTTT. Protein sequence: CAWSYFEMAEAFF.

CDR3 bases: TGTGCCAGTAGTATCGGAGTCGGTGGCTACACCTTC. It specifies CASSIGVGGYTF. The rearrangement joins TRBV19 to TRBJ1-2, with D unclear. The CDR3 is 12 amino acids. The V and J ends lost 3 bases and 7 bases respectively, with 9 bases between them. Germline CDR1 reads LNHDA; CDR2 reads SQIVND (reference sequence).

This sequence joins TRBV9 and TRBJ1-1, with D unresolved. V lost 2 bases and J 3 bases, leaving 5 bases between the germline ends. Germline loops: CDR1 SGDLS, CDR2 YYNGEE. CDR3 size: 12 residues. The CDR3 nucleotides read TGTGCCAGCAGCGTCGACCACACTGAAGCTTTCTTT. Translation: CASSVDHTEAFF. Together with reference TRBV9 and TRBJ1-1, the CDR3 gives the full variable domain: DSGVTQTPKHLITATGQRVTLRCSPRSGDLSVYWYQQSLDQGLQFLIQYYNGEERAKGNILERFSAQQFPDLHSELNLSSLELGDSALYFCASSVDHTEAFFGQGTRLTVV.

This chain links TRBV7-3 with TRBJ1-5; 7 nucleotides agree with TRBD1. The CDR3 length is 18 residues. Trimming at V came to 1 base and at J to 2 bases, leaving 11 bases not matched to a gene. Germline V gives CDR1 SGHTA, CDR2 FQGTGA. In DNA, the CDR3 is TGTGCCAGCAGCTTAAATGGGCAGGGGGACTTGCGCAATCAGCCCCAGCATTTT. It is translated as CASSLNGQGDLRNQPQHF.

This clonotype has more than one count but fewer than ten. The V call is TRBV7-2, the J call TRBJ2-7; D is possibly TRBD1 (5 bases). Per germline, CDR1 SGHTA and CDR2 FQGNSA. V dropped 0 bases and J dropped 2 bases, with 8 bases sitting between them. The CDR3 contains 14 residues. In DNA form, the CDR3 reads TGTGCCAGCAGCTTAGCTGCCAGGGCCTACGAGCAGTACTTC. This codes for CASSLAARAYEQYF. Based on the CDR3 plus reference TRBV7-2 and TRBJ2-7, the full variable domain is GAGVSQSPSNKVTEKGKDVELRCDPISGHTALYWYRQSLGQGLEFLIYFQGNSAPDKSGLPSDRFSAERTGGSVSTLTIQRTQQEDSAVYLCASSLAARAYEQYFGPGTRLTVT.

The chain joins TRBV9 to TRBJ2-5, with 11 bases that match TRBD2. Germline V lookup: CDR1 SGDLS, CDR2 YYNGEE. The J segment lost 5 bases and the V segment lost 2 bases, leaving 11 bases of the junction unmatched. The CDR3 spans 17 residues. The CDR3 spells CASSVGLSGRAYETQYF. For the CDR3, the DNA is TGTGCCAGCAGCGTGGGACTTAGCGGGAGGGCCTATGAGACCCAGTACTTC.

This clonotype was counted only a few times. The rearrangement uses TRBV29-1 and TRBJ2-5, with a tentative D call TRBD2 (5 bases). The V end was cut by 0 bases, the J end by 5 bases, with 13 bases between. In germline, CDR1 is SQVTM, CDR2 ANQGSEA. The CDR3 has 14 amino acids. The CDR3 nucleotides read TGCAGCGTTGAAGACTTCGGTGGCGGGGAGACCCAGTACTTC. Translation: CSVEDFGGGETQYF.

J is TRBJ2-1 and V is TRBV6-1, with D unresolved. This CDR3 contains 12 residues. The germline CDR1 and CDR2 sequences are MNHNS and SASEGT. V lost 5 bases and J 10 bases, leaving 12 bases between the germline ends. CDR3 residues: CASSSLYAEQFF. As DNA, the CDR3 is TGTGCCAGCAGTTCCCTTTACGCGGAGCAGTTCTTC.

This sequence joins TRBV28 and TRBJ2-7, with 8 bases fitting TRBD1. Germline CDR1 MDHEN, CDR2 SYDVKM. Trimming at V came to 6 bases and at J to 5 bases, leaving 9 bases not matched to a gene. This CDR3 has 14 amino acids. CDR3 DNA sequence: TGTGCCAGCAGCCCGGACAGGGAAGTTAACGAGCAGTACTTC. It yields the protein CASSPDREVNEQYF. Supplemented by reference TRBV28 and TRBJ2-7, the full variable domain reads DVKVTQSSRYLVKRTGEKVFLECVQDMDHENMFWYRQDPGLGLRLIYFSYDVKMKEKGDIPEGYSVSREKKERFSLILESASTNQTSMYLCASSPDREVNEQYFGPGTRLTVT.

The CDR3 reads CSAGQPGQGSYGYTF. The CDR3 nucleotides are TGCAGCGCTGGCCAACCGGGACAGGGGAGCTATGGCTACACCTTC. The V and J genes are TRBV29-1 and TRBJ1-2; 10 nucleotides agree with TRBD1. The V and J ends lost 7 bases and 4 bases, in that order; junction bases with no gene match: 12. CDR1 SQVTM and CDR2 ANQGSEA come from the germline V gene. CDR3 length: 15 residues.

This clonotype was recorded at least ten times. J is TRBJ2-5 and V is TRBV2; 8 bases map to TRBD1. V trimming: 8 bases; J trimming: 5 bases; junction bases outside the gene matches: 13. Germline CDR1 and CDR2: SNHLY and FYNNEI. The CDR3 loop spans 15 amino acids. The CDR3 protein is CASDRRQGSGETQYF. Here the CDR3 DNA reads TGTGCCAGCGACAGAAGACAGGGGAGTGGTGAGACCCAGTACTTC.

The V gene is TRBV19, the J gene TRBJ2-2, with D maybe TRBD1 (5 bases). The CDR3 is 18 residues long. Trimming cost V 6 bases and J 2 bases, with 22 bases left between them. Germline CDR1 reads LNHDA; CDR2 reads SQIVND (reference sequence). The CDR3 loop is CASREKRIIGVNTGELFF. For the CDR3, the DNA is TGTGCCAGTAGGGAAAAGAGGATCATAGGGGTTAACACCGGGGAGCTGTTTTTT.